Given below is one T cell receptor (beta chain) in context. Its antigen is unidentified. The collection from each donor was one heparinised blood draw averaging about 116 mL. Each of the CD4+ naive, central memory, regulatory and stem cell-like memory populations was sorted via CD45RO/CCR7/CD25/CD127/CD95/CD27. This record belongs to a study of beta chain features in type 1 diabetes. Notes on the study in general: Insertion counts at VDJ junctions were lower in type 1 diabetes patients, who also showed more deletions there. In all four CD4+ subsets, TCRB CDR3 length was significantly, moderately reduced in type 1 diabetes.

The germline V gene encodes CDR1 SGDLS and CDR2 YYNGEE. V was clipped by 3 bases and J by 4 bases, with 15 bases between them. This CDR3 contains 15 residues. The sequenced template was cDNA made from the entire isolated RNA. This table comes from immunoSEQ multiplex PCR, and its TCRdb copy is limited to in-frame clones, with some not included. The data show under 400,000 clones, with over 9.5% seen just once and around 0.01% held by the top ten. The sequence was obtained from a woman aged 18-35 years with type 1 diabetes. The V call is TRBV9, the J call TRBJ2-3; unclear D gene. The sample comprised naive CD4+ T cells from blood. The CDR3 DNA reads as TGTGCCAGCAGCGAACAGAAATTAAACCCAGATACGCAGTATTTT. Translation: CASSEQKLNPDTQYF.